This T cell receptor beta chain was retrieved from a study of regulatory T cells in long-lasting Graves disease. Broader study findings: Examination was confined to peripheral blood, excluding thyroid tissue.

Time point denoted: newly diagnosed GD, antithyroid drugs for less than 3 months. PBMC-extracted RNA yielded the TCR library. Relying on iRepertoire HTBI primers and Arm-PCR of CDR3 regions, the team built TCR beta libraries. Each CDR3 protein is one row after TCRdb ran MiXCR on the multiplex PCR reads. The data show roughly 410,000 distinct CDR3 sequences, 15% seen once. This clonotype was picked up many times. Its matching antigen is unknown. This CDR3 contains 13 residues. J lost 6 bases, V lost 7 bases, and 6 bases had no gene match. Germline CDR1 and CDR2: ENHRY and SYGVKD. In addition, the sample was reused for a study of T cells in Graves' hyperthyroidism and ophthalmopathy. This second study notes: Lactation, pregnancy, other autoimmune disease or uncontrolled infection led to exclusion of patients. Among clonotypes expanded in thyroid above 0.001, most were also found in blood.

The receptor comes from a woman aged 40 to 50 with Graves disease. The sample in question was peripheral blood mononuclear cells (PBMCs), obtained at new diagnosis, from a patient treated with antithyroid drugs. This rearrangement joins TRBV10-3 to TRBJ2-1; 7 bases line up with TRBD1. CDR3 sequence: CAITDRDPNEQFF. The CDR3 nucleotides are TGTGCCATCACTGACAGGGATCCCAATGAGCAGTTCTTC.